Below, 7 T cell receptor beta chains from the same sample are listed, as sequenced in a study of shared clonotypes between healthy human individuals. Sequencing used immunoSEQ multiplex PCR; TCRdb keeps in-frame clones, though not all of them. The data hold about 380,000 clones, with about 97% observed a single time. The sequenced material came from memory CD8+ T cells sorted from blood. Indicated subset: CD45RO+ cells pooled with CCR7-negative TemRA cells. These receptors originate from a young man in good health.

The chain couples TRBV6-5 to TRBJ1-3, with D possibly being TRBD1 (5 bases). Germline V gene lookup returns CDR1 MNHEY and CDR2 SVGAGI. The V end was cut by 0 bases, the J end by 2 bases, with 11 bases between. CDR3 size: 16 residues. CDR3 loop: CASSYSTGTAGNTIYF. As DNA, the CDR3 is TGTGCCAGCAGTTACTCAACGGGGACCGCTGGAAACACCATATATTTT.

Worth noting for this clone: The same CDR3 can be traced to other DNA sequences in this sample. The chain recombines TRBV6-5 with TRBJ2-7; TRBD2 agrees at 9 bases. Germline loops: CDR1 MNHEY, CDR2 SVGAGI. The CDR3 length is 14 residues. The junction had 2 bases not matched to a gene; V was cut back by 2 bases and J by 3 bases. In DNA, the CDR3 is TGTGCCAGCAGTTACGGAGCGGGGGGCTACGAGCAGTACTTC. Translated, it gives CASSYGAGGYEQYF.

J is TRBJ1-6 and V is TRBV4-1, with D hard to call. V was shortened by 0 bases and J by 7 bases, with 10 bases between the two germline ends. Germline values: CDR1 MGHRA, CDR2 YSYEKL. This CDR3 is built from 15 residues. The CDR3 nucleotides read TGCGCCAGCAGCCAAGAGAGGACGGGCAATTCACCCCTCCACTTT. Amino acid sequence: CASSQERTGNSPLHF.

This sequence joins TRBV4-1 and TRBJ2-5; D unresolved. Trimming removed 0 bases from V and 1 base from J, with 9 bases in between. In germline, CDR1 is MGHRA, CDR2 YSYEKL. This CDR3 has 15 amino acids. CDR3 bases: TGCGCCAGCAGCCAAGATGCAGGTTCCCAAGAGACCCAGTACTTC. This sequence encodes CASSQDAGSQETQYF.

The V gene is TRBV2, the J gene TRBJ2-2; perhaps TRBD2 as D (5 bases). The CDR3 runs 15 residues. Germline V gene sequence: CDR1 SNHLY, CDR2 FYNNEI. Trimming stripped 6 bases from V and 5 bases from J, with 16 bases between. CDR3 loop: CASSRAPGGTGELFF. The DNA for the CDR3 is TGTGCCAGCAGCCGGGCCCCCGGAGGAACCGGGGAGCTGTTTTTT.

The chain is built from TRBV14 and TRBJ2-3, with unresolved D. There are 15 residues in the CDR3. Germline CDR1 SGHDN, CDR2 FVKESK. V was shortened by 6 bases and J by 0 bases, with 13 bases between the two germline ends. The CDR3 nucleotides read TGTGCCAGCAGTCCAGGTTCTCCTAGCACAGATACGCAGTATTTT. This translates into CASSPGSPSTDTQYF.

This chain links TRBV6-5 with TRBJ2-7; tentative D call: TRBD2 (5 bases). In germline, CDR1 is MNHEY, CDR2 SVGAGI. Deletions cut 0 bases from V and 1 base from J, with 13 bases between. This CDR3 comprises 16 residues. CDR3 bases: TGTGCCAGCAGTTACTCGAGTAAAGGGAGATCCTACGAGCAGTACTTC. It yields the protein CASSYSSKGRSYEQYF.